Shown below are 10 T cell receptor beta chains from a single sample sequenced in a study of T cell clones after liver transplantation. The protocol was immunoSEQ multiplex PCR, while the TCRdb copy is restricted to in-frame clones and leaves out a portion. The table shows 90,000 to 120,000 clones, with approximately 78% occurring only once. The sequenced sample was CD4+ T cells from blood, obtained before liver transplant. The receptors were sampled from a human donor who received a liver transplant.

This clone was observed once. This sequence joins TRBV7-2 and TRBJ1-2; TRBD1 aligns across 7 bases. The trim removed 5 bases at V and 6 bases at J, leaving 6 bases unmatched. The CDR3 extends over 13 amino acids. The germline V gene encodes CDR1 SGHTA and CDR2 FQGNSA. The CDR3 sequence is CASSLDRRNGYTF. The CDR3 DNA is TGTGCCAGCAGCCTGGACAGGCGTAATGGCTACACCTTC.

At least ten counts were recorded for this clone. This chain uses TRBV28 with TRBJ2-1; 8 positions match TRBD2. CDR1 is MDHEN, CDR2 SYDVKM, per germline. V was clipped by 3 bases and J by 10 bases; unmatched bases: 2. The CDR3 has 12 residues. CDR3 residues: CASSLTSAEQFF. The CDR3 DNA is TGTGCCAGCAGTTTGACTAGCGCCGAGCAGTTCTTC.

In regard to this clone: Additional DNA sequences in this sample encode the identical CDR3. This chain connects TRBV29-1 to TRBJ2-5; D is unclear. Germline CDR1 and CDR2: SQVTM and ANQGSEA. The CDR3 totals 10 residues. V gave up 4 bases and J gave up 5 bases, with 5 bases separating them. The CDR3 region is CSVGLETQYF. The CDR3 nucleotides are TGCAGCGTTGGACTCGAGACCCAGTACTTC.

The V and J genes are TRBV15 and TRBJ2-2; 9 positions agree with TRBD2. This CDR3 has 17 residues. Germline CDR1 reads LNHNV; CDR2 reads YYDKDF (reference sequence). V dropped 4 bases and J dropped 13; count of bases not matched to a gene: 19. In nucleotides, the CDR3 is TGTGCCACCAGCAAAACCAGTGGCACTAGCGGGCGCGGGTGGCTGTTTTTT. Protein: CATSKTSGTSGRGWLFF. Combining the CDR3 with reference TRBV15 and TRBJ2-2 gives the whole variable domain DAMVIQNPRYQVTQFGKPVTLSCSQTLNHNVMYWYQQKSSQAPKLLFHYYDKDFNNEADTPDNFQSRRPNTSFCFLDIRSPGLGDTAMYLCATSKTSGTSGRGWLFFGEGSRLTVL.

The chain employs TRBV7-2 and TRBJ1-5; D is perhaps TRBD1 (5 bases). The CDR3 totals 15 residues. Deletions cut 1 base from V and 5 bases from J, with 12 bases between. Germline CDR1 and CDR2: SGHTA and FQGNSA. CDR3 region: CASSLDKGQHQPQHF. The DNA for the CDR3 is TGTGCCAGCAGCTTAGATAAGGGGCAACATCAGCCCCAGCATTTT.

V usage is TRBV7-2 and J usage is TRBJ1-5; D perhaps matches TRBD1 (6 bases). Germline CDR1 is SGHTA and CDR2 is FQGNSA. CDR3 length: 13 residues. Trimming took off 1 base at V and 12 bases at J, with 13 bases between the two ends. DNA of the CDR3: TGTGCCAGCAGCTTAGAATCCGACAGGCACCAGCATTTT. Its protein is CASSLESDRHQHF.

This clone was recorded only once. The rearrangement links TRBV5-4 to TRBJ1-2, with D unclear. This CDR3 contains 15 residues. V lost 2 bases to trimming and J lost 7 bases, with 18 bases between them. Germline V gene data show CDR1 as SGHNT and CDR2 as YYREEE (reference sequence). The CDR3 here is CASSFPGHLSSGYTF. The CDR3 region has the DNA TGTGCCAGCAGCTTTCCGGGCCACCTTTCTTCTGGCTACACCTTC. The full variable domain, in which reference TRBV5-4 and TRBJ1-2 provide the parts outside the CDR3, is ETGVTQSPTHLIKTRGQQVTLRCSSQSGHNTVSWYQQALGQGPQFIFQYYREEENGRGNFPPRFSGLQFPNYSSELNVNALELDDSALYLCASSFPGHLSSGYTFGSGTRLTVV.

The chain carries TRBV19 and TRBJ2-7; D gene unclear. This CDR3 has 12 amino acids. The V gene lost 4 bases and the J gene lost 7 bases, with 11 bases spanning the gap. Germline CDR1 LNHDA, CDR2 SQIVND (reference sequence). CDR3 sequence reads: CASSNPLGEQYF. The CDR3 nucleotides are TGTGCCAGTAGTAACCCCTTAGGGGAGCAGTACTTC.

The chain carries TRBV5-1 and TRBJ2-2; 11 nucleotides align to TRBD2. With V trimmed by 1 base and J by 0 bases, 5 bases remained unmatched. CDR3 length: 18 amino acids. Germline values: CDR1 SGHRS, CDR2 YFSETQ. In DNA, the CDR3 is TGCGCCAGCAGCTTGAGGCTAGCGGGGGGTCCGAACACCGGGGAGCTGTTTTTT. It is translated as CASSLRLAGGPNTGELFF.

V gene TRBV27 combines with J gene TRBJ2-1; D perhaps matches TRBD1 (6 bases). Per the germline V gene, CDR1 is MNHEY and CDR2 is SMNVEV (reference sequence). Trimming removed 6 bases at V and 5 bases at J, with 20 bases between. The CDR3 is 16 residues long. In DNA, the CDR3 is TGTGCCAGCAGGCCAATCCCGGGACAAGATAACAATGAGCAGTTCTTC. Translating gives CASRPIPGQDNNEQFF.